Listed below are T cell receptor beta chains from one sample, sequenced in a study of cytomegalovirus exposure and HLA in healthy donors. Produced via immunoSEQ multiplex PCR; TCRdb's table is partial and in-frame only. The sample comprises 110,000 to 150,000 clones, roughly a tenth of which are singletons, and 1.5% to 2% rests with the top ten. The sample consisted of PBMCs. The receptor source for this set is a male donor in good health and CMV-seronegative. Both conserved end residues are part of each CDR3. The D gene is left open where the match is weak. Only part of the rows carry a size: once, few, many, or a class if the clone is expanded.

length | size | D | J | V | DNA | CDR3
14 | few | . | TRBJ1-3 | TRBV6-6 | TGTGCCAGCGGTCAGGGGACCTCTGGAAACACCATATATTTT | CASGQGTSGNTIYF
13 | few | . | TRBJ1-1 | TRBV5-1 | TGCGCCAGCAGCTTGCTCTTGAACACTGAAGCTTTCTTT | CASSLLLNTEAFF
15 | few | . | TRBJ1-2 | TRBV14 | TGTGCCAGCAGCCAAGATGACAGTGTGCGTTATGGCTACACCTTC | CASSQDDSVRYGYTF
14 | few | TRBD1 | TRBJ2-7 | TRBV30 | TGTGCCTGGAGTCCTCGACAGGGTTGGTACGAGCAGTACTTC | CAWSPRQGWYEQYF
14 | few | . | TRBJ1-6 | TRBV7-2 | TGTGCCAGCAGTCACCCGGCGGGGGCTTCACCCCTCCACTTT | CASSHPAGASPLHF
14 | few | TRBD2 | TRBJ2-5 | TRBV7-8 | TGTGCCAGCAGCAAAGCGGGGGTCTGGAAGACCCAGTACTTC | CASSKAGVWKTQYF
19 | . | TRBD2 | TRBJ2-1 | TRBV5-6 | TGTGCCAGCAGCCGTATGACTAGCGGGGGGGCCAGCTCCTACAATGAGCAGTTCTTC | CASSRMTSGGASSYNEQFF
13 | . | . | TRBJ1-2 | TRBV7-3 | TGTGCCAGCAGCTCGGCTTCAGGCTATGGCTACACCTTC | CASSSASGYGYTF
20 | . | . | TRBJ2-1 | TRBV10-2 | TGCGCCAGCAGTACCCCGACAGAACATAGGGCAAAACTACAGAGCAATGAGCAGTTCTTC | CASSTPTEHRAKLQSNEQFF
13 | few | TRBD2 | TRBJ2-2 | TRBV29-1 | TGCAGCGCCCAAAGCGGGGAGATCCAGGAGCTGTTTTTT | CSAQSGEIQELFF
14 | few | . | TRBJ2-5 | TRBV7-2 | TGTGCCAGCAGCGGAAGACTCGCCGGTGGAACCCAGTACTTC | CASSGRLAGGTQYF
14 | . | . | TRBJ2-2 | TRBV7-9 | TGTGCCAGCAGCTTACAACTGAACACCGGGGAGCTGTTTTTT | CASSLQLNTGELFF
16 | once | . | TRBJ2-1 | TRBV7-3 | TGTGCCAGCAGCTTAACGCCTGGGACTCCTACCAATGAGCAGTTCTTC | CASSLTPGTPTNEQFF
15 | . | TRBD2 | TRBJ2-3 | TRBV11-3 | TGTGCCAGCAGCTTAACTAGCGGCCGGGGGGATACGCAGTATTTT | CASSLTSGRGDTQYF
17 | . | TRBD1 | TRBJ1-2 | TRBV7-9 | TGTGCCAGCAGCACCCTGGGACAGGGAACCGCTAACTATGGCTACACCTTC | CASSTLGQGTANYGYTF